This T cell receptor beta chain stems from a study of T cell responses to AZD1222 COVID-19 vaccine. Findings and limits, study-wide: Two AZD1222 administrations were followed by greater Spike-specific TCR breadth and depth. A mostly white British donor set with more females was recruited, and clonal diversity was possibly underestimated.

Data came from immunoSEQ multiplex PCR; TCRdb stores just in-frame clones and leaves some out. Among around 200,000 clones listed, approximately 94% were seen once. CDR1 and CDR2 (germline): SNHLY, FYNNEI. This CDR3 is 13 amino acids long. V was shortened by 5 bases and J by 0 bases, with 7 bases between the two germline ends. Concerning this clone itself: Its antigen is as yet unknown.

This TCR was sampled from an adult who received the AZD1222 COVID-19 vaccine. The V gene is TRBV2, the J gene TRBJ1-1; D unclear. The specimen comprised peripheral blood, sampled 28 days after the second AZD1222 dose. The CDR3 sequence: CASSSGLNTEAFF. DNA for the CDR3: TGTGCCAGCAGTTCTGGACTGAACACTGAAGCTTTCTTT. Full variable domain (outside the CDR3, taken from reference TRBV2 and TRBJ1-1): EPEVTQTPSHQVTQMGQEVILRCVPISNHLYFYWYRQILGQKVEFLVSFYNNEISEKSEIFDDQFSVERPDGSNFTLKIRSTKLEDSAMYFCASSSGLNTEAFFGQGTRLTVV.